This TCR beta chain was profiled in a study of OX40 agonist ivuxolimab in advanced cancers. Study as a whole: An agonistic human IgG2 monoclonal antibody against OX40 (CD134) was given. Findings and limits, study-wide: Antigens targeted by the expanded peripheral T cells were not determined. Among some nonresponders, normalized T-cell clonal expansion was also low. Partial responders treated at 0.1-3.0 mg/kg exhibited clonal expansion among the lowest measured.

V gave up 1 base and J gave up 0 bases, with 8 bases separating them. Germline-derived CDR1 and CDR2 are SEHNR and FQNEAQ (reference sequence). The CDR3 extends over 15 amino acids. This clone came up once. The antigen is unknown. This table comes from immunoSEQ multiplex PCR, and its TCRdb copy is limited to in-frame clones, with some not included. The sample consists of about 52,000 clones, 85% to 90% of them appearing once. The source of this sequence is an adult with an advanced solid tumor such as melanoma, head and neck, liver or kidney cancer. The chain uses TRBV7-9 and TRBJ2-3, with D possibly being TRBD2 (6 bases). The source material was CD4+ or CD8+ T cells sorted from blood, sampled in a trial of the OX40 agonist ivuxolimab. This chain's CDR3 is CASSLEGTSTDTQYF. The CDR3 nucleotides are TGTGCCAGCAGCTTAGAAGGGACTAGCACAGATACGCAGTATTTT.